This TCR beta chain was identified during a study of OX40 agonist ivuxolimab in advanced cancers. Study results and limitations: The average count of expanded clones was higher among CD8+ T cells than among CD4+.

Clones were sequenced by immunoSEQ multiplex PCR, and TCRdb holds only the in-frame ones, with some missing. The sample carries about 48,000 clones, approximately 84% recorded once. Turning to this clone: Its target is not known.

Trimming removed 4 bases at V and 1 base at J, with 8 bases between. The CDR3 contains 14 residues. Germline-derived CDR1 and CDR2 are LGHNA and YNFKEQ. V is TRBV4-2 and J is TRBJ2-1, with D possibly being TRBD2 (6 bases). Sequenced here: CD4+ or CD8+ T cells sorted from blood, sampled in a trial of the OX40 agonist ivuxolimab. This TCR came from an adult with an advanced solid tumor such as melanoma, head and neck, liver or kidney cancer. The CDR3 sequence is CASSPGLSYNEQFF. For the CDR3, the DNA is TGTGCCAGCAGCCCGGGACTTTCCTACAATGAGCAGTTCTTC.